Listed below are T cell receptor beta chains from one sample, sequenced in a study of PD-L1 blockade in urothelial cancer. Some clones are missing from TCRdb's copy, which holds only in-frame ones; the method was immunoSEQ multiplex PCR. Of over 70,000 clones in the sample, 83% were seen once. Specimen: PBMCs, collected around atezolizumab (anti-PD-L1) treatment. The source of these receptors is a man between 65 and 79 years old with urothelial cancer. Both conserved end residues are part of each CDR3. D genes are given only for firm matches. Expanded clones are given a class, and other clones once, few, many or no size at all.

>.|TRBV7-2|TRBJ2-5|.
TGTGCCAGCAGCTTAGACCGCGAGGGGACCCAGTACTTC
CASSLDREGTQYF
>TRBD1|TRBV18|TRBJ1-3|.
TGTGCCAGCTCACCCCCACAGGGGGCACCTGGAAACACCATATATTTT
CASSPPQGAPGNTIYF
>.|TRBV5-4|TRBJ2-3|.
TGTGCCAGCAGCCTCGGACTGTTTTCAGATACGCAGTATTTT
CASSLGLFSDTQYF
>TRBD2|TRBV6-1|TRBJ2-3|.
TGTGCCAGCAGTGAAGTCCTAGCGGGGGGGAGCCCAGATACGCAGTATTTT
CASSEVLAGGSPDTQYF
>.|TRBV19|TRBJ2-1|.
TGTGCCAGTACCCGACAGGATGAGCAGTTCTTC
CASTRQDEQFF
>.|TRBV19|TRBJ2-1|.
TGTGCCAGTAGTCCCGGACTTCCAGGGGAGAGTGAGCAGTTCTTC
CASSPGLPGESEQFF
>.|TRBV5-1|TRBJ2-7|.
TGCGCCAGCAGCTTGCAAGGTGGGAGTGAGCCGGAGGAGCAGTACTTC
CASSLQGGSEPEEQYF
>.|TRBV4-1|TRBJ2-7|.
TGCGCCAGCAGCCAAGCACAGGGCTACGAGCAGTACTTC
CASSQAQGYEQYF
>TRBD2|TRBV30|TRBJ2-1|.
TGTGCCTGGAGTGTACGTCCGGGAGGGCCAGGAAATGAGCAGTTCTTC
CAWSVRPGGPGNEQFF
>TRBD2|TRBV7-9|TRBJ2-2|medium-sized
TGTGCCAGCAGTATTACTAGCGGCTTGAACACCGGGGAGCTGTTTTTT
CASSITSGLNTGELFF
>TRBD1|TRBV27|TRBJ2-1|.
TGTGCCAGCAGTAACGGGACAGGGGGCAATGAGCAGTTCTTC
CASSNGTGGNEQFF
>.|TRBV7-2|TRBJ2-7|.
TGTGCCAGCAGCTTATATTCGCGGTCCTACGAGCAGTACTTC
CASSLYSRSYEQYF
>TRBD2|TRBV19|TRBJ2-2|once
TGTGCCAGTAGTACTACACCCCTAGCGGGAGTGGGCACCGGGGAGCTGTTTTTT
CASSTTPLAGVGTGELFF
>.|TRBV7-8|TRBJ1-3|.
TGTGCCAGCAGCTCTCGGTGGGCATGGACTTCCAGCTCTGGAAACACCATATATTTT
CASSSRWAWTSSSGNTIYF
>TRBD1|TRBV10-3|TRBJ2-3|few
TGTGCCATCAGTGCCCGCGGGACAGGGAAACCAGATACGCAGTATTTT
CAISARGTGKPDTQYF
>TRBD1|TRBV19|TRBJ1-3|.
TGTGCCAGTAGTAAGACCTGGACAGGTCTTAATGGAAACACCATATATTTT
CASSKTWTGLNGNTIYF
>.|TRBV29-1|TRBJ2-3|.
TGCAGCGTAGGCAGGGCAGATACGCAGTATTTT
CSVGRADTQYF
>TRBD1|TRBV9|TRBJ2-7|.
TGTGCCAGCAGCGCCGGGACAGGGGAAGCCTACGAGCAGTACTTC
CASSAGTGEAYEQYF
>.|TRBV7-2|TRBJ2-4|.
TGTGCCAGCAGTCCAGGCAGGGAATCCAAAAACATTCAGTACTTC
CASSPGRESKNIQYF
>.|TRBV10-3|TRBJ1-1|.
TGTGCCATCAGTGACCCGACAGGGAACACTGAAGCTTTCTTT
CAISDPTGNTEAFF
>.|TRBV10-3|TRBJ2-5|.
TGTGCCATCAGTGACCCCTTAGAGAAGCAAGAGACCCAGTACTTC
CAISDPLEKQETQYF
>.|TRBV6-1|TRBJ2-7|.
TGTGCCAGCAGTGAAGCGCATAGTAGCCCCTACGAGCAGTACTTC
CASSEAHSSPYEQYF
>.|TRBV4-1|TRBJ1-4|.
TGCGCCAGCAGCCAAGTTTACGGACTGGAGAATGAAAAACTGTTTTTT
CASSQVYGLENEKLFF
>.|TRBV28|TRBJ2-6|.
TGTGCCAGCAGTTACAGGGATGGGGCCAACGTCCTGACTTTC
CASSYRDGANVLTF
>.|TRBV27|TRBJ1-4|once
TGTGCCAGCAGCTCCGGGGGGTGGGATGAAAAACTGTTTTTT
CASSSGGWDEKLFF
>.|TRBV11-1|TRBJ2-7|.
TGTGCCAGCAGTGAGGGCTACGAGCAGTACTTC
CASSEGYEQYF
>TRBD2|TRBV10-3|TRBJ2-7|.
TGTGCCGTTACTAGCGGGAGTCAGTACGAGCAGTACTTC
CAVTSGSQYEQYF
>TRBD2|TRBV29-1|TRBJ2-7|.
TGCAGCGTTGCGGCTAGCGGGGGATACGAGCAGTACTTC
CSVAASGGYEQYF
>TRBD1|TRBV10-1|TRBJ1-2|few
TGCGCCAGCAGACCGGACAGGAATGACTATGGCTACACCTTC
CASRPDRNDYGYTF
>.|TRBV18|TRBJ1-3|.
TGTGCCAGCTCACCGGGGCCAGGGACTGGAAACACCATATATTTT
CASSPGPGTGNTIYF
>.|TRBV19|TRBJ1-5|.
TGTGCCAGTACGGATCCGGGGAATCAGCCCCAGCATTTT
CASTDPGNQPQHF
>TRBD1|TRBV5-1|TRBJ1-1|few
TGCGCCAGCAGCTTTACAGGGGAGAACACTGAAGCTTTCTTT
CASSFTGENTEAFF
>.|TRBV6-1|TRBJ1-2|.
TGTGCCAGCAGGACCGGACAGACTGACTATGGCTACACCTTC
CASRTGQTDYGYTF
>TRBD1|TRBV18|TRBJ1-2|.
TGTGCCAGCTCACCAGACAGGGACGGCTACACCTTC
CASSPDRDGYTF
>TRBD2|TRBV2|TRBJ2-3|.
TGTGCCAGCAGAGTGACTAGCGGGGGAACAGATACGCAGTATTTT
CASRVTSGGTDTQYF
>TRBD2|TRBV28|TRBJ2-7|.
TGTGCCAGCAGTCCCCCCCGGGCGGGAGGGCGCGAGCAGTACTTC
CASSPPRAGGREQYF
>.|TRBV27|TRBJ2-1|.
TGTGCCAGCAGTACGCTACATGGGCACAATGAGCAGTTCTTC
CASSTLHGHNEQFF
>.|TRBV6-1|TRBJ2-3|few
TGTGCCAGCAGTGAAGCCCAGAGGGATACGCAGTATTTT
CASSEAQRDTQYF
>TRBD2|TRBV7-3|TRBJ2-2|.
TGTGCCAGCAGTTCCCGAGGGACTAGCGGGAGCGGGGAGCTGTTTTTT
CASSSRGTSGSGELFF
>.|TRBV15|TRBJ1-1|few
TGTGCCACCAGCAGGATGGCGAACACTGAAGCTTTCTTT
CATSRMANTEAFF
>TRBD2|TRBV2|TRBJ2-5|.
TGTGCCAGCAGTGAAGTCCTAGCGGGAGGAGAGACCCAGTACTTC
CASSEVLAGGETQYF
>.|TRBV28|TRBJ1-4|.
TGTGCCAGTACGTTTAACAGGGACGGTGAAAAACTGTTTTTT
CASTFNRDGEKLFF
>TRBD2|TRBV5-1|TRBJ2-3|.
TGCGCCAGCAGCCGGGGGGGAGACGCGGGCACAGATACGCAGTATTTT
CASSRGGDAGTDTQYF
>.|TRBV11-3|TRBJ2-2|.
TGTGCCAGCAGCTTAGCACAGGGCTCGATCGGGGAGCTGTTTTTT
CASSLAQGSIGELFF
>TRBD1|TRBV2|TRBJ2-2|.
TGTGCCAGCAAGGGGACAGGGAACACCGGGGAGCTGTTTTTT
CASKGTGNTGELFF
>.|TRBV7-6|TRBJ2-5|.
TGTGCCAGCAGCTTAGCCTATAGGTCGTCGGGGGAGACCCAGTACTTC
CASSLAYRSSGETQYF
>.|TRBV15|TRBJ2-5|.
TGTGCCACCAGCAGAGATTTTCAGGGGACCCAGTACTTC
CATSRDFQGTQYF
>TRBD1|TRBV6-1|TRBJ2-2|.
TGTGCCAGCAGTGAGCTAGAGACAGGGCTTTCCGGGGAGCTGTTTTTT
CASSELETGLSGELFF
>TRBD1|TRBV4-1|TRBJ2-2|once
TGCGCCAGCAGCCAAGAAGGACAGGGGAGAACCGGGGAGCTGTTTTTT
CASSQEGQGRTGELFF
>TRBD1|TRBV7-2|TRBJ2-7|.
TGTGCCAGCAGCTTACCTGGGACAGGGCGGGCCGAGCAGTACTTC
CASSLPGTGRAEQYF
>.|TRBV7-7|TRBJ2-7|few
TGTGCCAGCAGCTCAGGTGTGGGAGCCTACGAGCAGTACTTC
CASSSGVGAYEQYF
>TRBD2|TRBV5-4|TRBJ2-7|.
TGTGCCAGCAGCTTGGGGACTAGCGGGAGCGCCTACGAGCAGTACTTC
CASSLGTSGSAYEQYF
>TRBD1|TRBV14|TRBJ2-7|.
TGTGCCAGCAGCCCTCTACGGACAGGGGGCTACGAGCAGTACTTC
CASSPLRTGGYEQYF
>TRBD2|TRBV5-1|TRBJ2-1|once
TGCGCCAGCAGCTCACTAGCGGGGACCCCCTACAATGAGCAGTTCTTC
CASSSLAGTPYNEQFF
>TRBD1|TRBV5-1|TRBJ2-5|.
TGCGCCAGCAGGACCACAGGGGACCAAGAGACCCAGTACTTC
CASRTTGDQETQYF
>TRBD1|TRBV5-1|TRBJ2-7|.
TGCGCCAGCAGCTCCGGGACAGGCCTCTACGAGCAGTACTTC
CASSSGTGLYEQYF
>.|TRBV20-1|TRBJ2-5|.
TGCAGTGCTAATATGGAGACCCAGTACTTC
CSANMETQYF
>TRBD2|TRBV11-2|TRBJ2-7|.
TGTGCCAGCAGCTTATGGGGAGGGACCTACGAGCAGTACTTC
CASSLWGGTYEQYF
>.|TRBV19|TRBJ1-2|.
TGTGCCAGTAGTGTACAGGGCTCCGCGTGGGATGGCTACACCTTC
CASSVQGSAWDGYTF
>.|TRBV30|TRBJ1-1|.
TGTGCCTGGAAACAGAACACTGAAGCTTTCTTT
CAWKQNTEAFF